The 10 T cell receptor beta chains below come from one sample, sequenced in a study of blood T cell repertoires in COVID-19. Profiled with immunoSEQ multiplex PCR; TCRdb holds only in-frame clones, not every one. The repertoire holds about 200,000 clones, with roughly 91% as singletons. Sequences were obtained from peripheral blood. These receptors were collected from a man between 35 and 55 years old with active or convalescent COVID-19.

This clone was seen more than once but under ten times. The chain employs TRBV20-1 and TRBJ1-3; D is uncertain. CDR1 and CDR2 from the germline V gene are DFQATT and SNEGSKA (reference sequence). The CDR3 has 15 amino acids. Between the trimmed V and J ends, which lost 3 bases and 1 base, there was a span of 13 bases. In DNA form, the CDR3 reads TGCAGTGCTAGTTTATCACCAGGATCTGGAAACACCATATATTTT. Protein: CSASLSPGSGNTIYF.

J is TRBJ1-4 and V is TRBV28, with 8 bases that match TRBD1. Per the germline V gene, CDR1 is MDHEN and CDR2 is SYDVKM. V lost 5 bases, J lost 5 bases, and 10 bases stayed unmatched. The CDR3 is 16 residues long. In nucleotides, the CDR3 is TGTGCCAGCAGTCTTTCCGGACAGGGCGTGAATGAAAAACTGTTTTTT. This encodes CASSLSGQGVNEKLFF.

The J gene is TRBJ2-3, the V gene TRBV18; 14 nucleotides line up with TRBD2. The CDR3 length is 16 residues. The V and J ends lost 5 bases and 6 bases, in that order; junction bases with no gene match: 7. Germline V CDR1 and CDR2: KGHSH, LQKENI. CDR3 sequence reads: CASSMTSGGAVDTQYF. In DNA, the CDR3 is TGTGCCAGCTCAATGACTAGCGGGGGGGCTGTGGATACGCAGTATTTT. Complete variable domain (other parts from reference TRBV18 and TRBJ2-3): NAGVMQNPRHLVRRRGQEARLRCSPMKGHSHVYWYRQLPEEGLKFMVYLQKENIIDESGMPKERFSAEFPKEGPSILRIQQVVRGDSAAYFCASSMTSGGAVDTQYFGPGTRLTVL.

This sequence joins TRBV6-1 and TRBJ1-5, with D possibly being TRBD1 (5 bases). The germline V gene encodes CDR1 MNHNS and CDR2 SASEGT. This CDR3 spans 19 amino acids. V was pared by 2 bases and J by 1 base, with 21 bases between. In nucleotides, the CDR3 is TGTGCCAGCAGTGAACGGAGGGTAACCGGGACGGCGAGCAATCAGCCCCAGCATTTT. It yields the protein CASSERRVTGTASNQPQHF.

The chain uses TRBV10-3 and TRBJ2-7; D uncertain. This CDR3 contains 12 residues. In germline, CDR1 is ENHRY, CDR2 SYGVKD. Trimming left V 2 bases short and J 4 bases short, with 6 bases between. CDR3: CAISEHLYEQYF. The CDR3 DNA sequence: TGTGCCATCAGTGAGCACCTATACGAGCAGTACTTC.

The gene calls are TRBV9 and TRBJ1-5; 7 nucleotides line up with TRBD1. The junction had 5 bases not matched to a gene; V was cut back by 7 bases and J by 4 bases. The CDR3 is 13 residues long. Germline values: CDR1 SGDLS, CDR2 YYNGEE. Written as DNA, the CDR3 is TGTGCCAGCGGGGACAGTGGGAATCAGCCCCAGCATTTT. This sequence encodes CASGDSGNQPQHF.

The chain couples TRBV5-1 to TRBJ2-1; 8 nucleotides line up with TRBD1. V lost 0 bases to trimming and J lost 2 bases; unmatched junction nucleotides: 1. The CDR3 is 15 amino acids. Per germline, CDR1 SGHRS and CDR2 YFSETQ. The CDR3 loop reads CASSLGQGTYNEQFF. CDR3 nucleotide sequence: TGCGCCAGCAGCTTGGGACAGGGGACCTACAATGAGCAGTTCTTC.

This chain connects TRBV19 to TRBJ2-1; D possibly corresponds to TRBD1 (6 bases). Germline-derived CDR1 and CDR2 are LNHDA and SQIVND (reference sequence). The germline V and J ends were trimmed by 6 bases and 4 bases, with 16 bases remaining between them. The CDR3 consists of 15 residues. CDR3 nucleotides: TGTGCCAGTAGCGTACGGGACAACCTATACAATGAGCAGTTCTTC. It codes for CASSVRDNLYNEQFF.

This chain joins TRBV5-4 and TRBJ1-2; 9 nucleotides match TRBD1. Trimming removed 0 bases from V and 7 bases from J; junction bases left unmatched: 7. The V gene's germline CDR1 is SGHNT and CDR2 YYREEE (reference sequence). This CDR3 contains 15 residues. CDR3 in DNA: TGTGCCAGCAGCTTGGAGGGGACAGGGAAAACTGGCTACACCTTC. Protein: CASSLEGTGKTGYTF.

This sequence joins TRBV6-5 and TRBJ1-5; 8 nucleotides agree with TRBD1. V was clipped by 2 bases and J by 2 bases; unmatched bases: 5. Germline V lookup: CDR1 MNHEY, CDR2 SVGAGI. This CDR3 is 16 amino acids long. This CDR3 is CASSYGRGLGNQPQHF. Here the CDR3 DNA reads TGTGCCAGCAGTTACGGCAGGGGGCTTGGCAATCAGCCCCAGCATTTT.